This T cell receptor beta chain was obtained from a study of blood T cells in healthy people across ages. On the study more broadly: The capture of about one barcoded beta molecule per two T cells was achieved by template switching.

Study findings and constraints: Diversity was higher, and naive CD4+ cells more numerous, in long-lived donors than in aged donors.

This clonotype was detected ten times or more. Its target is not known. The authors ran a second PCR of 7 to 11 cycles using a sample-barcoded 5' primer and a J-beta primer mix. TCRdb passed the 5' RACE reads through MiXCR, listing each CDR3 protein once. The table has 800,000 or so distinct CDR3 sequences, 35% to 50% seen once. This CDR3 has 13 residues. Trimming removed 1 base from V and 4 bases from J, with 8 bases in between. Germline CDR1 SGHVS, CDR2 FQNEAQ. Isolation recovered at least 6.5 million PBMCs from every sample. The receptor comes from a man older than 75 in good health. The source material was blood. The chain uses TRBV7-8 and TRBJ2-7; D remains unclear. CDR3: CASSLVSSYEQYF. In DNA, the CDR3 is TGTGCCAGCAGCTTAGTCTCATCGTACGAGCAGTACTTC. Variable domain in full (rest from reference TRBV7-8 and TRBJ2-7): GAGVSQSPRYKVAKRGQDVALRCDPISGHVSLFWYQQALGQGPEFLTYFQNEAQLDKSGLPSDRFFAERPEGSVSTLKIQRTQQEDSAVYLCASSLVSSYEQYFGPGTRLTVT.